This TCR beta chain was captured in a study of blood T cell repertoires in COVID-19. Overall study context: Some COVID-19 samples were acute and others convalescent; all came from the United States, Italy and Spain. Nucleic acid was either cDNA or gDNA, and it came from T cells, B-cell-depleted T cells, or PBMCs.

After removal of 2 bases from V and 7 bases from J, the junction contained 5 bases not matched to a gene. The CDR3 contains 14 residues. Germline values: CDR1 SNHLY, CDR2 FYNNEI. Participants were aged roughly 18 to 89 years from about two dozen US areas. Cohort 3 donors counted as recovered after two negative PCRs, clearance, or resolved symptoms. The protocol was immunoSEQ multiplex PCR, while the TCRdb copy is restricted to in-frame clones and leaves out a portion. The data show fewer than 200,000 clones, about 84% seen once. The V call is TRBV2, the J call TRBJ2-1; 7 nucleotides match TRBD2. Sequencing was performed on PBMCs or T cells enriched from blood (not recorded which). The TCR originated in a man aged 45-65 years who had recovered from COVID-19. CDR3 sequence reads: CASSEWGSGNEQFF. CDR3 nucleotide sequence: TGTGCCAGCAGTGAATGGGGTAGCGGGAATGAGCAGTTCTTC.